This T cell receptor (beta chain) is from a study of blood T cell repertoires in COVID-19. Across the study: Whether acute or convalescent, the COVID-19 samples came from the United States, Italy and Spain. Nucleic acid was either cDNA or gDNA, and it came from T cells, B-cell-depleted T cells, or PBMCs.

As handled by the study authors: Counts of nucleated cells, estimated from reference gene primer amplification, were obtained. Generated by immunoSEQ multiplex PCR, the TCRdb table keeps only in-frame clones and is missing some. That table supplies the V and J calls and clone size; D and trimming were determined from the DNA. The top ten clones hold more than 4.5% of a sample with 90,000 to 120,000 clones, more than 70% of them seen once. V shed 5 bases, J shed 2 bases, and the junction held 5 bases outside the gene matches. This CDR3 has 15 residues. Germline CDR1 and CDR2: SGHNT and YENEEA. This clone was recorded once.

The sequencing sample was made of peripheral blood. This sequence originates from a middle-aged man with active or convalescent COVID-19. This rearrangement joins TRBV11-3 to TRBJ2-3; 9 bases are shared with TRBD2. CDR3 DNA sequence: TGTGCCAGCAGCCCGGGACTAGCTGTCACAGATACGCAGTATTTT. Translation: CASSPGLAVTDTQYF.